This TCR beta chain comes out of a study of T cells expressing NK-cell markers. The overall study: Sequencing of TCR beta repertoires drew on sorted CD3+CD56+NKG2C+, CD3+CD56+NKG2C- and CD3+CD56-NKG2C+ T cells.

Scientists made TCR beta cDNA using 5'RACE template switching with UMIs. TCRdb re-called the 5' RACE reads and shows each CDR3 protein once, DNA omitted. This listing includes more than 90,000 distinct CDR3 sequences. Per germline, CDR1 SGHAT and CDR2 FQDESV (reference sequence). The CDR3 totals 18 residues. The origin of this receptor is a woman between 18 and 70 years old in good health. V is TRBV11-1 and J is TRBJ1-2; TCRdb's D call, TRBD1, is unchecked because there is no DNA. Sequenced: blood T cells: a sorted CD56 or NKG2C T cell subset, CD4+ or CD8+ T cells, or bulk PBMC T cells (not recorded which). CDR3 sequence: CASSPPGLGQGAVFGYTF.